Listed here is a single T cell receptor beta chain. Its antigen is currently not known. Per-base quality was not reported, and no clone a single base away is much larger than it. This sample is part of a study of early T cells in non-severe SARS-CoV-2 infection (dated by TCRdb to the early 2020s). As for the study more broadly: Because TCR sequencing relied on bulk RNA taken from unsorted whole blood, pairing of alpha and beta chains was not possible. Broad study findings and their caveats: VDJdb matching was skewed toward anti-spike CD8 responses and likely underestimated virus-specific expansions by missing private and CD4 specificities.

Library preparation was by 5' RACE. The instrument given in TCRdb is NextSeq 500. Unique molecular identifiers were attached to individual cDNA molecules in the TCR library protocol so that sequencing error and PCR bias could be corrected. Both TCR alpha and beta chains were sequenced, and tight co-correlation was observed between alpha and beta sequence abundances in each sample. The original methods were these. Decombinator V4 was used to perform V gene, J gene and CDR3 annotation of TCR sequences. TCRs were defined as expanded if a significant change between any two time points was detected under a Poisson model with p below 0.0001. Abundances of TCRs were expressed as counts per million after normalisation to the total number of TCRs sequenced in each sample. VDJdb, accessed 1 November 2021, was searched for CMV, EBV and SARS-CoV-2 annotated TCRs, with TCRs annotated for multiple antigens excluded. TCRdb trimmed the raw reads at Q25, called clones with MiXCR and kept productive beta chains. Merged by CDR3 protein, the rows form single entries marked with the most common genes and DNA. TCRdb assigned the V and J calls; the authors' analysis was not used. The sample has approximately 71,000 distinct CDR3 sequences on record, about 12% of them singletons. The leading ten clones occupy 3.5% to 5.5% of the sample.

A case-control design nested within a healthcare worker cohort in London, UK, was used, with weekly nasopharyngeal swab PCR tests and blood sampling performed. Between 23 and 31 March 2020, the week of the UK lockdown, healthcare workers were enrolled and then followed up weekly for as long as 16 weeks. The source of this sequence is an adult who was a healthcare worker with PCR-confirmed SARS-CoV-2 infection or an uninfected control (not recorded which). The sequenced sample consisted of whole blood.

The CDR3 protein: CASSQGPGQSTDTQYF. The DNA sequence is given as TGCGCCAGCAGCCAAGGACCGGGACAGTCCACAGATACGCAGTATTTT. The sequence links TRBV4-1 to TRBJ2-3, with 7 middle bases fitting TRBD1. Reading the germline V gene gives CDR1 MGHRA and CDR2 YSYEKL. The germline V and J ends show losses of 1 base and 2 bases respectively, and no gene match explains 6 bases of the junction. The CDR3, cysteine through phenylalanine, is 16 amino acids long. CDR3 DNA only is kept here, 48 bases in frame from base 1.